The clone carrying this T cell receptor (beta chain) was seen a handful of times. One end of the junction fails to match germline, which may point to a read error. The data belong to a study of PD-L1 blockade in urothelial cancer. Across the study: Men with urothelial cancer arising in the bladder made up most of the 29 patients.

The CDR3 spans 15 residues. CDR1 and CDR2 from the germline V gene are GTSNPN and SVGIG (reference sequence). Sequencing was performed with immunoSEQ multiplex PCR; in TCRdb, only in-frame clones are kept and a portion is missing. The table records more than 55,000 clones, about 82% of them present only once. The chain has TRBV30 and TRBJ1-4, with 7 positions matching TRBD1. The sequence came from a man in his fifties with urothelial cancer. This material consisted of PBMCs, taken around atezolizumab (anti-PD-L1) treatment. The CDR3 region is CAWSLTGVANEKLFF. The CDR3 coding sequence is TGTGCCTGGAGCCTTACAGGGGTCGCCAATGAGAAACTGTTTTTT.